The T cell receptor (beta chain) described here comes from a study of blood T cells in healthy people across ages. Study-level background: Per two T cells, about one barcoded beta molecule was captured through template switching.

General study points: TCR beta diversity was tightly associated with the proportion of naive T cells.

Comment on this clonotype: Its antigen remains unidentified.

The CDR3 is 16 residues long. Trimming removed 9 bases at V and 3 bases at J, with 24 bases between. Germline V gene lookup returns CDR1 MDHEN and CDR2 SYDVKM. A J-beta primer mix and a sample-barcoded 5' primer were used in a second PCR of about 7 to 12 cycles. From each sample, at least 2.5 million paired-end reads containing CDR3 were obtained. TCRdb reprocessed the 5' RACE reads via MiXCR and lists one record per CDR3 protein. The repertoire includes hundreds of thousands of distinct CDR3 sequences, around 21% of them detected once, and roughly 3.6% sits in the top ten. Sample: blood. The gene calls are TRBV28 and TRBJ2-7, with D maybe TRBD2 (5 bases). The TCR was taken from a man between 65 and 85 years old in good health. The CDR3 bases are TGTGCCAGTAGTATGACTACCCACGGGAACCGCTACGAGCAGTACTTC. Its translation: CASSMTTHGNRYEQYF.